Listed below are T cell receptor beta chains from one sample, sequenced in a study of neurological immune-mediated disorders. MiXCR was run by TCRdb on the 5' RACE reads, yielding one entry per CDR3 protein. The sample consists of about 55,000 distinct CDR3 sequences, around 4.4% of them appearing once. Sequencing was carried out using PBMCs. The receptors originated from a man between 45 and 60 years old with multiple sclerosis. The CDR3 runs from the conserved cysteine through the conserved F or W.

j_call | v_call | cdr3_aa
TRBJ1-2 | TRBV3-1 | CASSRGILGYTF
TRBJ2-1 | TRBV20-1 | CSARELYHDSGRINEQFF
TRBJ1-4 | TRBV3-1 | CASSLRGDEKLFF
TRBJ2-7 | TRBV29-1 | CSAGDRAYEQYF
TRBJ2-7 | TRBV10-3 | CAISESEGKQYF
TRBJ1-5 | TRBV12-5 | CASGIDSNQPQHF
TRBJ2-1 | TRBV20-1 | CSTTTGFYEQFF
TRBJ1-5 | TRBV7-9 | CASSLGYRGRVQPQHF
TRBJ2-1 | TRBV24-1 | CATSDSHLGDYNEQFF
TRBJ2-3 | TRBV2 | CASSEPAGGKADTQYF
TRBJ2-1 | TRBV6-5 | CASSYSKLVMGVGEQFF
TRBJ2-2 | TRBV4-1 | CASSQGREYTGELFF
TRBJ2-1 | TRBV27 | CASNSQLTSDYNEQFF
TRBJ2-5 | TRBV12-3/TRBV12-4 | CASSLSGTGKETQYF
TRBJ2-7 | TRBV5-1 | CASSLAGALVGYEQYF
TRBJ1-1 | TRBV5-1 | CASSLRPGTGVAFF
TRBJ2-7 | TRBV10-2 | CASTLDGTGPTYEQYF
TRBJ2-3 | TRBV2 | CASSDWGVSEYF
TRBJ2-1 | TRBV5-1 | CASSLGTLGNEQFF
TRBJ1-1 | TRBV3-1 | CASSQDIRLEAFF
TRBJ2-2 | TRBV7-9 | CASRLAGENTGELFF
TRBJ2-7 | TRBV6-5 | CASSARAPGQGGEQYF
TRBJ2-3 | TRBV7-6 | CASSVTSWGDTQYF
TRBJ1-6 | TRBV28 | CASSVDKGRETLHF
TRBJ1-2 | TRBV20-1 | CSARDLQGQGDGYTF
TRBJ2-3 | TRBV3-1 | CASSQVTGARTDTQYF
TRBJ2-7 | TRBV5-1 | CASSSGQGAVEQYF
TRBJ2-1 | TRBV3-1 | CASSHGGFSYNEQFF
TRBJ1-5 | TRBV20-1 | CSAWTGSNQPQHF
TRBJ2-1 | TRBV5-1 | CASSLRLRGDEQFF
TRBJ1-1 | TRBV5-1 | CASSSPDLNTEAFF
TRBJ2-7 | TRBV6-5 | CASHPSGAKYEQYF
TRBJ1-6 | TRBV28 | CASISQRRSSYNSPLHF
TRBJ1-3 | TRBV30 | CAWSQGLSTLSGNTIYF
TRBJ2-6 | TRBV7-8 | CASSLAWTGGSGAKVLTF
TRBJ2-7 | TRBV12-3/TRBV12-4 | CASSWAGNEQYF
TRBJ2-1 | TRBV7-8 | CASSLVGGPNNNEQFF
TRBJ1-5 | TRBV20-1 | CSARGRGQPQHF
TRBJ2-5 | TRBV20-1 | CSAPGQKEETQYF
TRBJ1-5 | TRBV5-1 | CASSLDGGVNQPQNF
TRBJ1-2 | TRBV2 | CASSRTGIEYGYTF
TRBJ1-4 | TRBV20-1 | CSAIAGTADEKLFF
TRBJ1-5 | TRBV28 | CASSLGGAGNQPQNF
TRBJ2-5 | TRBV6-5 | CASSLSGRGETQYF
TRBJ1-2 | TRBV5-6 | CASSPIPGVYFYGYTF